The clone carrying this TCR beta chain was observed a few times. Genomic DNA, serving as template, underwent TCR beta VDJ and CDR3 profiling. Via MiXCR, TCRdb re-called the reads, giving one row per CDR3 protein. The repertoire has approximately 300,000 distinct CDR3 sequences, approximately 58% of them found once; the top ten carry 1.3%. The data were obtained in a study of CD8+CD57+ T cells in acquired aplastic anemia. Sequencing was done on patients that had shown CD8+CD57+ cell expansion by flow cytometry. The blood sampling took place in patients who had so far received no therapy. Germline CDR1 and CDR2: ENHRY and SYGVKD. The CDR3 totals 14 residues. The V end was cut by 2 bases, the J end by 5 bases, with 12 bases between.

This TCR came from a human donor with aplastic anemia. The specimen sequenced was sorted CD4+, CD8+, or CD8+CD57+ T cells (not recorded which) from PBMCs. The rearrangement joins TRBV10-3 to TRBJ1-1; D might be TRBD1 (6 bases). CDR3 protein: CAISEGTYKTEAFF. CDR3 in DNA: TGTGCCATCAGTGAGGGGACATATAAGACTGAAGCTTTCTTT.